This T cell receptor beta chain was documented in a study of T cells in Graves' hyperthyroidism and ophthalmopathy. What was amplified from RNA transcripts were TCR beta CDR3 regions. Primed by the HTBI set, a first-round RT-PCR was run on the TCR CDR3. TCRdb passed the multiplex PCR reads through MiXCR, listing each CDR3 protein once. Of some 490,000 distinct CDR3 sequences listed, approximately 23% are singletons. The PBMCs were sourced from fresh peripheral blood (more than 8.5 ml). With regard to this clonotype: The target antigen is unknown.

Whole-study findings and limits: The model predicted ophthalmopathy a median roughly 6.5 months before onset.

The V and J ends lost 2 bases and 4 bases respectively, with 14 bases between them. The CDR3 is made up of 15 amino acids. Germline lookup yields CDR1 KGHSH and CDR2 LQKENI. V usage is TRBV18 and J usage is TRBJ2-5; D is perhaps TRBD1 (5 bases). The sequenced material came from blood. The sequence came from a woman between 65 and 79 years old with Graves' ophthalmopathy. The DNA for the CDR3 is TGTGCCAGCTCACCATTTAAGGGGCTGTCAGAGACCCAGTACTTC. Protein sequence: CASSPFKGLSETQYF.